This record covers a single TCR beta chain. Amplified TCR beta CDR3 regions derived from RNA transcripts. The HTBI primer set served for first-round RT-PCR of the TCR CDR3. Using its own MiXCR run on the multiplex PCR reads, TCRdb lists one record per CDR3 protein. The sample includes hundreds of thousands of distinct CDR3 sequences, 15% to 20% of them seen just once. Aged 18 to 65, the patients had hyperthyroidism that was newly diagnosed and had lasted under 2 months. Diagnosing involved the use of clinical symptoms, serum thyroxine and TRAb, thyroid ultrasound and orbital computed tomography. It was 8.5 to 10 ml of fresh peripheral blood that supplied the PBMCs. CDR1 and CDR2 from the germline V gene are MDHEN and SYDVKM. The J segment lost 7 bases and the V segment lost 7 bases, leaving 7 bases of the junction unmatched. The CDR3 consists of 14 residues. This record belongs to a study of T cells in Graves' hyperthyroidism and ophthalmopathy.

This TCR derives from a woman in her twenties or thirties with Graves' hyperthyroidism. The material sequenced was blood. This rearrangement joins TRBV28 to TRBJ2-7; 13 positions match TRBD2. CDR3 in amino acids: CASIGLAGVGEQYF. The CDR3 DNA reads TGTGCCAGCATTGGACTAGCGGGAGTGGGAGAGCAGTACTTC.